The 28 T cell receptor beta chains below come from one sample, sequenced in a study of blood T cell repertoires in COVID-19. Using immunoSEQ multiplex PCR, the repertoire was profiled, and TCRdb retains in-frame clones only, with some absent. The sample holds about 220,000 clones; 65% to 90% are singletons and the top ten take about 2.5%. The sample consisted of peripheral blood. These receptors all stem from a woman aged 70-85 years with COVID-19, enrolled during active disease.

V gene TRBV5-1 combines with J gene TRBJ1-2; 7 nucleotides match TRBD1. Germline-derived CDR1 and CDR2 are SGHRS and YFSETQ. The CDR3 length is 14 residues. Trimming took 2 bases from V and 7 from J; bases not matched to a gene: 8. The CDR3: CASSFTGELGGYTF. The CDR3 nucleotides read TGCGCCAGCAGCTTCACAGGGGAATTAGGTGGCTACACCTTC.

The chain is built from TRBV6-5 and TRBJ1-6, with D possibly being TRBD1 (5 bases). V was clipped by 7 bases and J by 6 bases, with 13 bases between them. CDR3 length: 14 residues. Germline V lookup: CDR1 MNHEY, CDR2 SVGAGI. CDR3 sequence: CASKQGVGNSPLHF. CDR3 nucleotides: TGTGCCAGCAAGCAAGGGGTGGGTAATTCACCCCTCCACTTT.

The V and J genes are TRBV7-9 and TRBJ1-1, with no clear D. The CDR3 covers 13 residues. In germline, CDR1 is SEHNR, CDR2 FQNEAQ (reference sequence). V gave up 7 bases and J gave up 0 bases, with 9 bases separating them. CDR3 region: CASTQSMNTEAFF. The CDR3 DNA sequence: TGTGCCAGCACCCAGTCGATGAACACTGAAGCTTTCTTT.

The chain uses TRBV5-4 and TRBJ1-2; tentatively, D is TRBD1 (5 bases). Germline V gene data show CDR1 as SGHNT and CDR2 as YYREEE (reference sequence). The CDR3 consists of 15 residues. V was shortened by 0 bases and J by 8 bases, with 17 bases between the two germline ends. The CDR3: CASSLAAGTRGGYTF. Written as DNA, the CDR3 is TGTGCCAGCAGCTTGGCCGCGGGGACGCGGGGAGGCTACACCTTC.

V and J are TRBV6-2 or TRBV6-3 and TRBJ2-5; a weak D match, TRBD1 (6 bases). V lost 5 bases and J 0 bases, leaving 13 bases between the germline ends. In germline, CDR1 is MNHEY, CDR2 SVGEGT. The CDR3 has 15 residues. CDR3 sequence: CASSQDRNNQETQYF. In DNA form, the CDR3 reads TGTGCCAGCAGTCAAGACAGGAATAACCAAGAGACCCAGTACTTC.

The genes are TRBV6-1 and TRBJ2-7; TRBD1 matches at 8 bases. The V segment lost 1 base and the J segment 2 bases; nucleotides outside the gene matches: 1. Germline CDR1 MNHNS, CDR2 SASEGT. The CDR3 covers 14 residues. CDR3 sequence reads: CASSEGRGPYEQYF. The CDR3, as DNA: TGTGCCAGCAGTGAAGGCAGGGGGCCCTACGAGCAGTACTTC.

Concerning this clone: The junction departs from the called germline gene at one end, perhaps through a read error. The rearrangement joins TRBV10-3 to TRBJ1-2, with a weak D call TRBD1 (6 bases). The germline CDR1 and CDR2 sequences are ENHRY and SYGVKD. The CDR3 sequence is 15 residues long. This CDR3 reads CAISESRETGLNVPF. CDR3 DNA sequence: TGTGCCATCAGTGAGTCGCGAGAGACAGGCCTGAATGTCCCCTTC.

The chain carries TRBV29-1 and TRBJ1-1, with D possibly TRBD1 on 5 matching bases. This CDR3 is 13 amino acids long. V was trimmed by 6 bases and J by 3 bases, leaving 14 bases between them. The germline V gene has CDR1 SQVTM and CDR2 ANQGSEA. Written as DNA, the CDR3 is TGCAGCGTCCTTGGGGGGAGTGACACTGAAGCTTTCTTT. It is translated as CSVLGGSDTEAFF.

The chain employs TRBV6-5 and TRBJ2-5, with no clear D. The CDR3 has 12 residues. Germline V gives CDR1 MNHEY, CDR2 SVGAGI. The V end was cut by 6 bases, the J end by 5 bases, with 10 bases between. DNA of the CDR3: TGTGCCAGCAGATTCTCCGGGGAGACCCAGTACTTC. Amino acids: CASRFSGETQYF.

The rearrangement links TRBV7-6 to TRBJ2-1; D remains ambiguous. The V end was cut by 3 bases, the J end by 4 bases, with 4 bases between. The CDR3 extends over 12 amino acids. Germline V gene lookup returns CDR1 SGHVS and CDR2 FNYEAQ. The CDR3 DNA reads as TGTGCCAGCAGCTTTTTATACAATGAGCAGTTCTTC. Its translation: CASSFLYNEQFF.

J is TRBJ2-3 and V is TRBV15; no definite D call. The CDR3 consists of 15 residues. The germline V and J ends were trimmed by 0 bases and 0 bases, with 7 bases remaining between them. Germline assignment: CDR1 LNHNV and CDR2 YYDKDF (reference sequence). The CDR3 DNA is TGTGCCACCAGCAGAGATTCCGGGAGCACAGATACGCAGTATTTT. It is translated as CATSRDSGSTDTQYF. Full variable domain (outside the CDR3, taken from reference TRBV15 and TRBJ2-3): DAMVIQNPRYQVTQFGKPVTLSCSQTLNHNVMYWYQQKSSQAPKLLFHYYDKDFNNEADTPDNFQSRRPNTSFCFLDIRSPGLGDTAMYLCATSRDSGSTDTQYFGPGTRLTVL.

In this sample, this clone turned up once. The genes are TRBV5-4 and TRBJ2-1; perhaps TRBD2 as D (5 bases). Germline assignment: CDR1 SGHNT and CDR2 YYREEE (reference sequence). This CDR3 is 16 amino acids long. Deletions cut 4 bases from V and 9 bases from J, with 23 bases between. CDR3 nucleotides: TGTGCCAGCAGCCCGACACTGCCGGGGAGTAGCCTTGAGCAGTTCTTC. It encodes CASSPTLPGSSLEQFF.

V gene TRBV5-6 combines with J gene TRBJ2-1, with D possibly being TRBD2 (6 bases). Deletions cut 4 bases from V and 6 bases from J, with 11 bases between. From germline, CDR1 is SGHDT and CDR2 YYEEEE. The CDR3 loop spans 13 amino acids. In nucleotides, the CDR3 is TGTGCCAGCAGCCGGGGACTGCCCAATGAGCAGTTCTTC. Translating it yields CASSRGLPNEQFF.

This sequence joins TRBV18 and TRBJ1-2; 7 bases map to TRBD1. From germline, CDR1 is KGHSH and CDR2 LQKENI. V lost 2 bases and J lost 5; bases outside the gene matches: 2. The CDR3 is 13 residues long. The CDR3 region is CASSPDRVYGYTF. The DNA of the CDR3 is TGTGCCAGCTCACCAGACAGGGTTTATGGCTACACCTTC. Full variable domain (missing parts from reference TRBV18 and TRBJ1-2): NAGVMQNPRHLVRRRGQEARLRCSPMKGHSHVYWYRQLPEEGLKFMVYLQKENIIDESGMPKERFSAEFPKEGPSILRIQQVVRGDSAAYFCASSPDRVYGYTFGSGTRLTVV.

The gene calls are TRBV11-3 and TRBJ2-7, with TRBD1 identical over 9 bases. The germline V gene encodes CDR1 SGHNT and CDR2 YENEEA. V trimming: 5 bases; J trimming: 3 bases; junction bases outside the gene matches: 5. CDR3 length equals 14 residues. CDR3 nucleotide sequence: TGTGCCAGCAGCCACGGACAGGGGCGCTACGAGCAGTACTTC. Translated, it gives CASSHGQGRYEQYF.

The genes are TRBV2 and TRBJ2-5; 12 positions agree with TRBD2. The junction had 5 bases not matched to a gene; V was cut back by 7 bases and J by 2 bases. The CDR3 is 15 residues long. In germline, CDR1 is SNHLY, CDR2 FYNNEI. The CDR3 region has the DNA TGTGCCAGCACGATGGGACTAGCGGGTCAAGAGACCCAGTACTTC. Amino acids: CASTMGLAGQETQYF.

The chain links TRBV7-9 to TRBJ1-5, with D possibly TRBD1 on 6 matching bases. CDR3 length: 19 residues. Trimming took 4 bases from V and 2 from J, leaving 24 bases between them. Germline assignment: CDR1 SEHNR and CDR2 FQNEAQ (reference sequence). The CDR3 DNA reads TGTGCCAGCAGCTACGAAAACCCAGCAAGGACAGCCGGCAATCAGCCCCAGCATTTT. Translating gives CASSYENPARTAGNQPQHF. The full variable domain, rest sourced from reference TRBV7-9 and TRBJ1-5, is DTGVSQNPRHKITKRGQNVTFRCDPISEHNRLYWYRQTLGQGPEFLTYFQNEAQLEKSRLLSDRFSAERPKGSFSTLEIQRTEQGDSAMYLCASSYENPARTAGNQPQHFGDGTRLSIL.

This clone has a handful of counts. The chain carries TRBV7-9 and TRBJ1-1; D is undetermined. Germline assignment: CDR1 SEHNR and CDR2 FQNEAQ (reference sequence). This CDR3 has 17 amino acids. Trimming took off 4 bases at V and 7 bases at J, with 25 bases between the two ends. This CDR3 reads CASSSSRVLGGRSEAFF. The CDR3 nucleotides are TGTGCCAGCAGCTCTAGTAGGGTCTTGGGAGGCCGGAGTGAAGCTTTCTTT.

The chain links TRBV3-1 (or the pseudogene TRBV3-2) to TRBJ1-1; 8 positions match TRBD1. This CDR3 has 13 residues. Germline CDR1 LGHDT, CDR2 YNNKEL (reference sequence). V trimming: 3 bases; J trimming: 4 bases; junction bases outside the gene matches: 1. CDR3 sequence: CASSHRGPTEAFF. For the CDR3, the DNA is TGTGCCAGCAGCCACAGGGGGCCCACTGAAGCTTTCTTT.

This chain connects TRBV5-4 to TRBJ2-3; TRBD1 is a possible D gene (6 bases). CDR1 and CDR2 from the germline V gene are SGHNT and YYREEE (reference sequence). The CDR3 spans 14 residues. Trimming took 1 base from V and 5 from J, leaving 11 bases between them. The CDR3 loop is CASSLKQGGDTQYF. CDR3 nucleotide sequence: TGTGCCAGCAGCTTGAAACAGGGTGGAGATACGCAGTATTTT.

The genes are TRBV7-3 and TRBJ1-2; possibly TRBD1 for D (5 bases). The CDR3 is made up of 16 amino acids. Germline V gives CDR1 SGHTA, CDR2 FQGTGA. V was pared by 3 bases and J by 2 bases, with 16 bases between. The CDR3: CASSFSLSGSNYGYTF. CDR3 sequence (DNA): TGTGCCAGCAGCTTCTCCTTGTCAGGGTCCAACTATGGCTACACCTTC. Filled out from reference TRBV7-3 and TRBJ1-2, the complete variable domain reads GAGVSQTPSNKVTEKGKYVELRCDPISGHTALYWYRQSLGQGPEFLIYFQGTGAADDSGLPNDRFFAVRPEGSVSTLKIQRTERGDSAVYLCASSFSLSGSNYGYTFGSGTRLTVV.

V is TRBV7-9 and J is TRBJ1-2; D remains ambiguous. Deletions cut 3 bases from V and 6 bases from J, with 17 bases between. This CDR3 spans 15 amino acids. Germline V gives CDR1 SEHNR, CDR2 FQNEAQ (reference sequence). CDR3 sequence (DNA): TGTGCCAGCAGCTTGGCGGGAGGGCCCCTTCATGGCTACACCTTC. It encodes CASSLAGGPLHGYTF.

The genes are TRBV6-2 or TRBV6-3 and TRBJ2-3, with D perhaps matching TRBD1 (6 bases). The CDR3 totals 14 residues. CDR1 is MNHEY and CDR2 is SVGEGT in the germline V gene. Trimming removed 0 bases from V and 4 bases from J, with 8 bases in between. This CDR3 reads CASSYSTGADTQYF. CDR3 nucleotide sequence: TGTGCCAGCAGTTACTCGACAGGCGCAGATACGCAGTATTTT.

V is TRBV30 and J is TRBJ1-2; perhaps TRBD1 as D (6 bases). The germline V gene has CDR1 GTSNPN and CDR2 SVGIG (reference sequence). The CDR3 has 14 residues. Deletions cut 0 bases from V and 4 bases from J, with 12 bases between. In nucleotides, the CDR3 is TGTGCCTGGAGTGTCGCAGGGGTTATCTATGGCTACACCTTC. Its translation: CAWSVAGVIYGYTF.

Worth noting for this clone: Distinct nucleotide sequences in the sample also encode this CDR3. The chain is built from TRBV9 and TRBJ2-1, with 13 bases fitting TRBD2. Germline V CDR1 and CDR2: SGDLS, YYNGEE. Trimming cost V 3 bases and J 7 bases; bases outside gene matches: 4. The CDR3 has 15 amino acids. This CDR3 reads CASSATSGRANEQFF. CDR3 DNA: TGTGCCAGCAGCGCCACTAGCGGGAGGGCGAATGAGCAGTTCTTC. The entire variable domain, with the rest obtained from reference TRBV9 and TRBJ2-1, is as follows: DSGVTQTPKHLITATGQRVTLRCSPRSGDLSVYWYQQSLDQGLQFLIQYYNGEERAKGNILERFSAQQFPDLHSELNLSSLELGDSALYFCASSATSGRANEQFFGPGTRLTVL.

The chain joins TRBV4-3 to TRBJ1-1; perhaps TRBD1 as D (6 bases). This CDR3 spans 15 amino acids. CDR1 LGHNA and CDR2 YSLEER come from the germline V gene. Trimming left V 0 bases short and J 2 bases short, with 10 bases between. The CDR3 coding sequence is TGCGCCAGCAGCCAAGATCAGGGGCCCAACACTGAAGCTTTCTTT. This sequence encodes CASSQDQGPNTEAFF.

This CDR3 reads CTSSLRALAGAYEQYF. CDR3 DNA sequence: TGCACCAGCAGCCTAAGAGCCCTAGCGGGGGCCTACGAGCAGTACTTC. The chain links TRBV1 to TRBJ2-7; TRBD2, the table's D call, lacks a check against the DNA. TRBV1 is recorded as a pseudogene. The CDR3 runs to 16 residues.

CDR3 nucleotide sequence: TGTGCCAGCAGTCACGGGGGGGACACTGAAGCTTTCTTT. Its protein product is CASSHGGDTEAFF. This chain connects TRBV11-2 to TRBJ1-1, with D possibly TRBD1 on 5 matching bases. V was trimmed by 6 bases and J by 3 bases, leaving 11 bases between them. The CDR3 spans 13 residues. The germline CDR1 and CDR2 sequences are SGHAT and FQNNGV.